This T cell receptor (beta chain) is from a study of cytomegalovirus exposure and HLA in healthy donors. Only in-frame clones appear in the TCRdb table, and some are missing; sequencing was by immunoSEQ multiplex PCR. This table has under 300,000 clones, around 87% appearing once. Germline CDR1 and CDR2: SGHRS and YFSETQ. V dropped 4 bases and J dropped 4; count of bases not matched to a gene: 7. The CDR3 covers 15 residues. The material sequenced was PBMCs. The clonotype comes from a woman aged 25 to 39 in good health and CMV-seropositive. The chain recombines TRBV5-1 with TRBJ2-7, with TRBD1 matching 11 bases. This CDR3 is CASSPRTGGWYEQYF. The DNA of the CDR3 is TGCGCCAGCAGCCCACGGACAGGGGGCTGGTACGAGCAGTACTTC. Full variable domain (rest looked up from reference TRBV5-1 and TRBJ2-7): KAGVTQTPRYLIKTRGQQVTLSCSPISGHRSVSWYQQTPGQGLQFLFEYFSETQRNKGNFPGRFSGRQFSNSRSEMNVSTLELGDSALYLCASSPRTGGWYEQYFGPGTRLTVT.